This TCR beta chain comes out of a study of cytomegalovirus exposure and HLA in healthy donors. As for the study in general: An analysis done earlier identified 100 million to 140 million unique TCR beta sequences from 200 million or so T cells.

The PCR made use of 60 Vbeta and 13 Jbeta primers. The table came from immunoSEQ multiplex PCR; TCRdb's copy has only in-frame clones and leaves some out. The table shows approximately 220,000 clones, with approximately 80% occurring only once. This clone was seen a few times. Its antigen is currently unknown. The CDR3 loop spans 15 amino acids. The J segment lost 2 bases and the V segment lost 2 bases, leaving 1 base of the junction unmatched. Germline CDR1 is SNHLY and CDR2 is FYNNEI. Broader study findings: Indistinguishable V segments such as TRBV6-2 and TRBV6-3 were excluded. Researchers reported in a later analysis that a missense DCLRE1C variant was tied to TCR beta V- and J-gene trimming. Investigators reported approximately 150 TCR beta chains as tied to cytomegalovirus.

This receptor was identified in a man aged 35-49 years in good health and CMV-seronegative. Sample: PBMCs. The chain has TRBV2 and TRBJ1-5; 9 nucleotides align to TRBD1. The CDR3 DNA reads TGTGCCAGCAGTGAAAGGACAGGGGGCAATCAGCCCCAGCATTTT. Its translation is CASSERTGGNQPQHF.